This record covers a single T cell receptor beta chain. Trimming left V 6 bases short and J 2 bases short, with 17 bases between. CDR3 size: 16 residues. Germline lookup yields CDR1 SEHNR and CDR2 FQNEAQ (reference sequence). Original data processing: Nucleated cell counts were estimated from reference gene primer amplification. Sequencing used immunoSEQ multiplex PCR; TCRdb keeps in-frame clones, though not all of them. The DNA gave D and trimming, while V, J and clone size come from that table. Of about 280,000 clones in the sample, 75% to 90% are singletons; the top ten hold about 10%. The sample originates from a study of blood T cell repertoires in COVID-19. Background on the study: From T cells, B-cell-depleted T cells, or PBMCs came the material, which was cDNA or gDNA.

What was sequenced was peripheral blood. The TCR originated in a woman in her 70s with acute or convalescent COVID-19. The V gene is TRBV7-9, the J gene TRBJ2-1; D is perhaps TRBD2 (6 bases). This CDR3 reads CASRDVAGTPYNEQFF. The CDR3 bases are TGTGCCAGCAGGGACGTTGCGGGGACCCCCTACAATGAGCAGTTCTTC.